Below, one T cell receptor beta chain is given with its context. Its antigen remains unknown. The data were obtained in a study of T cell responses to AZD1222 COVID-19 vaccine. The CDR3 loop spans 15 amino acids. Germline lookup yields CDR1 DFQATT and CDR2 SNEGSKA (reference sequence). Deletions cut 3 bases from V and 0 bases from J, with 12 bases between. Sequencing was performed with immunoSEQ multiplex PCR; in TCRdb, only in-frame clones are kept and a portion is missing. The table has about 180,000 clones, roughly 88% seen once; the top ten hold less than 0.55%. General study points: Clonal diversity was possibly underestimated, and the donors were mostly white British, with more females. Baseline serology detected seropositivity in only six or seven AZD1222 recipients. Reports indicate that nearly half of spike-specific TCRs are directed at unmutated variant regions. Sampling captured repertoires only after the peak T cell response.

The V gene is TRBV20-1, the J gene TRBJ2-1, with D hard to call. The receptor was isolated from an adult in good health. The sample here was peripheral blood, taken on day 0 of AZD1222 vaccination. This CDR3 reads CSASGQLSSYNEQFF. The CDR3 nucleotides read TGCAGTGCTAGTGGGCAGCTCAGCTCCTACAATGAGCAGTTCTTC.